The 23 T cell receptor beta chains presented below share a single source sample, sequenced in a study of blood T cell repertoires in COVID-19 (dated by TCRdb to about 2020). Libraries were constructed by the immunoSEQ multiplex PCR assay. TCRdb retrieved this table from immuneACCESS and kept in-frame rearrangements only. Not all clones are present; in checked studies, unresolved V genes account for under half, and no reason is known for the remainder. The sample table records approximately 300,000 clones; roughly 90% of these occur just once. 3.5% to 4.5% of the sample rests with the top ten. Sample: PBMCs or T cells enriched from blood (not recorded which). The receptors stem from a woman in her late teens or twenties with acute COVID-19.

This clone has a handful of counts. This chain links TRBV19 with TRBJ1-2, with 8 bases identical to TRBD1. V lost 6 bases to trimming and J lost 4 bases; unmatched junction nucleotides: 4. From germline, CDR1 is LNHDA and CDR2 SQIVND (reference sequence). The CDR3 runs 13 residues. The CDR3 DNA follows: TGTGCCAGTAGCCAGGGGGCCGGCTATGGCTACACCTTC. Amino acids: CASSQGAGYGYTF.

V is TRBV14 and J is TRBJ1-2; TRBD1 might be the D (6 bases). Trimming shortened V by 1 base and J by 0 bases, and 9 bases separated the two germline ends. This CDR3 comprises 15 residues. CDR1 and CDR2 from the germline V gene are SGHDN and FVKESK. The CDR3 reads CASSQVTGTNYGYTF. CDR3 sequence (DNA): TGTGCCAGCAGCCAAGTTACAGGGACTAACTATGGCTACACCTTC.

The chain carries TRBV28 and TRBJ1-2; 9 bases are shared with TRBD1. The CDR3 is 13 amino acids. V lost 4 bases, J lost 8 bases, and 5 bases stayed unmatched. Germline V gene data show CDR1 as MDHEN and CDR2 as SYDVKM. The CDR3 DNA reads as TGTGCCAGCAGTTCCGGGACAGGGTCGGGCTACACCTTC. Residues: CASSSGTGSGYTF.

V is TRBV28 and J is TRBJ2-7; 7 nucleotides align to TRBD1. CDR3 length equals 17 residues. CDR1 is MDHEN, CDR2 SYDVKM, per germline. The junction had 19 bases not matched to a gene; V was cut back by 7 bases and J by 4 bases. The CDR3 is CASNTPGQSEQGYEQYF. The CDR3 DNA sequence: TGTGCCAGCAACACACCGGGACAGAGCGAACAGGGATACGAGCAGTACTTC.

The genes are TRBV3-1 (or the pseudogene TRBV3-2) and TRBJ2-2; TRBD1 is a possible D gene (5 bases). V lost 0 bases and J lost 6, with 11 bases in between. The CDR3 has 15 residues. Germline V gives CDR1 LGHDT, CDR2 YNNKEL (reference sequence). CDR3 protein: CASSQEWQGPGELFF. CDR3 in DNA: TGTGCCAGCAGCCAAGAGTGGCAGGGCCCCGGGGAGCTGTTTTTT.

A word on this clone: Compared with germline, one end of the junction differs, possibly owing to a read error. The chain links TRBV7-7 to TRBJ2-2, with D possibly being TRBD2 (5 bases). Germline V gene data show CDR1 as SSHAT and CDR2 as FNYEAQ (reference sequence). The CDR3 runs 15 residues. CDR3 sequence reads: CASSLAAGHTGELFF. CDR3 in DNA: TGTGCTAGCAGCTTAGCCGCGGGCCATACCGGGGAGCTGTTTTTT. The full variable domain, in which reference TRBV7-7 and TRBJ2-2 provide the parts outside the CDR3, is GAGVSQSPRYKVTKRGQDVTLRCDPISSHATLYWYQQALGQGPEFLTYFNYEAQPDKSGLPSDRFSAERPEGSISTLTIQRTEQRDSAMYRCASSLAAGHTGELFFGEGSRLTVL.

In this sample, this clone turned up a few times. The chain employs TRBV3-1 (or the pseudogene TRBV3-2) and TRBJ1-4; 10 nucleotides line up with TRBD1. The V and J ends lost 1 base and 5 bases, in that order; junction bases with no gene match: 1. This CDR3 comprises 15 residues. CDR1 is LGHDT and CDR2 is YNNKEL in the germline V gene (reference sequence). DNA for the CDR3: TGTGCCAGCAGCCAAGGGGGACAGGGGAATGAAAAACTGTTTTTT. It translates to CASSQGGQGNEKLFF.

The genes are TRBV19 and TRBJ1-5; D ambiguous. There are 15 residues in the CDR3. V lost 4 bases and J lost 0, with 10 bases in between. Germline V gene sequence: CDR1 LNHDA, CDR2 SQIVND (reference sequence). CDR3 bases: TGTGCCAGTAGTAGGGCCAGAAATAGCAATCAGCCCCAGCATTTT. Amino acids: CASSRARNSNQPQHF. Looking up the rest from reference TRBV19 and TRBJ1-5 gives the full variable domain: DGGITQSPKYLFRKEGQNVTLSCEQNLNHDAMYWYRQDPGQGLRLIYYSQIVNDFQKGDIAEGYSVSREKKESFPLTVTSAQKNPTAFYLCASSRARNSNQPQHFGDGTRLSIL.

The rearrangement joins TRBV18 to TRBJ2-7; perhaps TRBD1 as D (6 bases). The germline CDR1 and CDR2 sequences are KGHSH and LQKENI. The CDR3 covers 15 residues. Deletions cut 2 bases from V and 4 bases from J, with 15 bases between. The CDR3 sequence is CASSPSSGASYEQYF. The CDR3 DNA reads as TGTGCCAGCTCACCATCGTCAGGGGCTTCGTACGAGCAGTACTTC.

CDR3 region: CASSFSTWHEQFF. DNA for the CDR3: TGCGCCAGCAGCTTTTCGACTTGGCATGAGCAGTTCTTC. The gene calls are TRBV5-1 and TRBJ2-1; D not certain. Germline CDR1 reads SGHRS; CDR2 reads YFSETQ. Between the trimmed V and J ends, which lost 2 bases and 8 bases, there was a span of 11 bases. The CDR3 sequence is 13 residues long.

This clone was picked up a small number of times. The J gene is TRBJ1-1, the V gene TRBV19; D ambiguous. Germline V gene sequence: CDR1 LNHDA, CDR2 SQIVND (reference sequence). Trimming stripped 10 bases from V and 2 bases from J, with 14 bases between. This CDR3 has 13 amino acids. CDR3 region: CATLRKLNTEAFF. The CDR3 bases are TGTGCCACCCTTAGAAAGCTAAACACTGAAGCTTTCTTT.

The CDR3 DNA sequence: TGTGCCAGCAGCCTCTGGGATCAGGGTACTGAAGCTTTCTTT. Residues: CASSLWDQGTEAFF. The chain recombines TRBV3-1 (or the pseudogene TRBV3-2) with TRBJ1-1; possible D gene TRBD1, 5 bases. Germline assignment: CDR1 LGHDT and CDR2 YNNKEL (reference sequence). V dropped 4 bases and J dropped 5 bases, with 14 bases sitting between them. The CDR3 loop spans 14 amino acids.

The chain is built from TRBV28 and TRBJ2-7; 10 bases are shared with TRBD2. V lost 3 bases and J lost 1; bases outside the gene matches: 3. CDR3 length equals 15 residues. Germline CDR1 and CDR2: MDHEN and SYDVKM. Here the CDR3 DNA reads TGTGCCAGCAGTTTCCCTAGCGGGGGTTCCTACGAGCAGTACTTC. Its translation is CASSFPSGGSYEQYF. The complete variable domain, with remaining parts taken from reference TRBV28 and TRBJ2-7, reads DVKVTQSSRYLVKRTGEKVFLECVQDMDHENMFWYRQDPGLGLRLIYFSYDVKMKEKGDIPEGYSVSREKKERFSLILESASTNQTSMYLCASSFPSGGSYEQYFGPGTRLTVT.

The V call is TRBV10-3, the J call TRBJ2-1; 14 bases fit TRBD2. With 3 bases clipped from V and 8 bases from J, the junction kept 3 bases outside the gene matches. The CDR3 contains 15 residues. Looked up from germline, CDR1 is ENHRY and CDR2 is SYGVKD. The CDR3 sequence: CAISDGTSGSDEQFF. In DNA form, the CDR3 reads TGTGCCATCAGTGACGGGACTAGCGGGAGTGATGAGCAGTTCTTC.

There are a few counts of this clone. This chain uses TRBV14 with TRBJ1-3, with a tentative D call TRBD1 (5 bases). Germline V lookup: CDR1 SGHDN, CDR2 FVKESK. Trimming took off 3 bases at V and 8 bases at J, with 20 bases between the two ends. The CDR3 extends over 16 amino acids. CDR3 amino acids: CASSQITGTPRDTIYF. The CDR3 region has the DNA TGTGCCAGCAGCCAGATAACCGGGACTCCTCGGGACACCATATATTTT.

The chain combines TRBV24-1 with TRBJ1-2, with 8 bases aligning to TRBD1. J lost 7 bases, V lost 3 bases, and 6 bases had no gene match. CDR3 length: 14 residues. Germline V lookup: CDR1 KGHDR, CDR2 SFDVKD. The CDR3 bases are TGTGCCACCAGTGATCAGGGGGCGGCTTCTGGCTACACCTTC. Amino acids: CATSDQGAASGYTF.

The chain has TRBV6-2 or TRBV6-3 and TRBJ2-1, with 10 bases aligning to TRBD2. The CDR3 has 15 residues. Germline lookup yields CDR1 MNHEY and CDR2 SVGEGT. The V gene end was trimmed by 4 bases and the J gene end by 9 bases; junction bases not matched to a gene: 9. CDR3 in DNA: TGTGCCAGCAGTTGGCCTCCTAGCGGGAGAAGTGAGCAGTTCTTC. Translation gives CASSWPPSGRSEQFF.

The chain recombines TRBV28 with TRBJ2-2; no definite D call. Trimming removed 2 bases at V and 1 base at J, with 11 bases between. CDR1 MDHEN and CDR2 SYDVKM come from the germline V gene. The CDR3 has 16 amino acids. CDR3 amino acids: CASSLRRVLNTGELFF. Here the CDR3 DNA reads TGTGCCAGCAGTTTACGACGGGTACTGAACACCGGGGAGCTGTTTTTT.

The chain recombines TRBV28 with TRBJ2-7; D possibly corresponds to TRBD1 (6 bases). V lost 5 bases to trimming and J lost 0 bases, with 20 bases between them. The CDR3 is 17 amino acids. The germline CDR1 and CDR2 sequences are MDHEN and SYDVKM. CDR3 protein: CASSPQAGTPDSYEQYF. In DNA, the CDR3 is TGTGCCAGCAGTCCACAGGCCGGGACACCGGACTCCTACGAGCAGTACTTC.

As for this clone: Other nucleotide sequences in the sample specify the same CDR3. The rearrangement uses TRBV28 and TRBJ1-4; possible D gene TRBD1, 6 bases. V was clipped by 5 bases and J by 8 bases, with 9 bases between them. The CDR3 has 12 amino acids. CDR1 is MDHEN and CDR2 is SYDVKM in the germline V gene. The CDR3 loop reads CASSTGFEKLFF. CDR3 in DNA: TGTGCCAGCAGTACAGGGTTCGAAAAACTGTTTTTT.

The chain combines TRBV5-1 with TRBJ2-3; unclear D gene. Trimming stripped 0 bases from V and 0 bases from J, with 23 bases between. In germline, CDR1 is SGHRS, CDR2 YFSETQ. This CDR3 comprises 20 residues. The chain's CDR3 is CASSLAPLGRYRDSTDTQYF. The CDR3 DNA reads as TGCGCCAGCAGCTTGGCCCCCTTGGGCAGGTACCGCGATAGCACAGATACGCAGTATTTT.

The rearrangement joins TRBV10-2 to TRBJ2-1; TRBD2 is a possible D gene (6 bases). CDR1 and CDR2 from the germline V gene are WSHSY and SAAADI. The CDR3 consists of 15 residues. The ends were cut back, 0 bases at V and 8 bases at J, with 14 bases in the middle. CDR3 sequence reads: CASSESLGGFDEQFF. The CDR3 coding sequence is TGCGCCAGCAGTGAGTCCCTCGGGGGATTCGATGAGCAGTTCTTC.

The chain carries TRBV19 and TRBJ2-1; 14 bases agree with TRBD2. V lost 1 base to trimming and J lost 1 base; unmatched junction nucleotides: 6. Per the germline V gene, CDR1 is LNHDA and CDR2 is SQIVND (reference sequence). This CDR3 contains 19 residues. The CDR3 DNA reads TGTGCCAGTAGTATAGCGGGACTAGCGGGAGTCGGATCCTACAATGAGCAGTTCTTC. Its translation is CASSIAGLAGVGSYNEQFF.